This T cell receptor beta chain derives from a study of blood T cell repertoires in COVID-19 (dated by TCRdb to the early 2020s). Background for the entire study: Collaborator samples came from the United States, Italy and Spain and covered acute and convalescent phases of COVID-19. The repertoires were released in a freely available public database intended as a resource for research on the immune response to SARS-CoV-2. Where available, HLA class I and class II types were taken from metadata supplied by the sample provider and were not determined by assay-based typing. Nearly every sample came with metadata listing a de-identified subject ID, COVID-19 status, age in years and sex. Deeply sampled blood TCRbeta repertoires from subjects exposed to, actively infected with, or recovered from COVID-19 were included in the dataset. The samples were drawn from two sources: the first 160 participants of the ongoing ImmuneRACE study, and 950 to 1,500 subjects contributed by 6 global collaborators. The prospective study material was composed of cDNA or gDNA derived from T cells, B-cell-depleted T cells, or PBMCs. Overall results and qualifications from the work: The quantity of clinical and demographic metadata differed by source and by participant and was supplied without curation.

Each collaborating institution followed its own protocols to collect whole blood in K2EDTA tubes. For TCRbeta analysis, collaborators shipped samples as frozen whole blood, isolated PBMCs, or DNA extracted from either of those sample types. Details on this clone: Its antigen remains undetermined. The record has no base qualities; no much larger clone is one base away.

TCRbeta CDR3 regions were amplified from genomic DNA by means of the immunoSEQ Assay, a bias-controlled multiplex PCR. The paper's processing steps were these. The number of nucleated cells in each sample was estimated by amplification of reference gene primers within the assay. To quantify the absolute abundance of each unique TCRbeta CDR3 rearrangement, sequence reads were collapsed and filtered. Productive Simpson clonality was computed per sample as the square root of Simpson's diversity index over productive rearrangements. TCRdb obtained this table from immuneACCESS and retained in-frame rearrangements with V and J assigned. These tables miss some clones; where compared with another copy, unresolved V genes account for less than half of the shortfall, and the remainder is unexplained. The V and J calls and clone size come from that table; D and trimming were worked out from the DNA. For this sample there are approximately 190,000 clones; around 90% appear just once. The ten largest clones represent about 6.3% of the sample.

This sequence originates from a man aged 35 to 55 with active or convalescent COVID-19. Material: peripheral blood.

CDR3 sequence: CASSESRGANEKLFF. The bases are TGTGCCAGCAGTGAAAGTCGGGGGGCTAATGAAAAACTGTTTTTT. The chain is assembled from TRBV6-1 and TRBJ1-4; matching of 5 bases hints at TRBD1 as the D gene. The CDR3 holds 15 amino acids from the cysteine to the phenylalanine. The retained sequence is limited to the CDR3, 45 bases, with the frame set at the first base. CDR1 and CDR2, per the germline V gene, are MNHNS and SASEGT. V is shortened by 2 bases, J by 3 bases, and the region joining them spans 10 bases.